This T cell receptor (beta chain) was documented in a study of cytomegalovirus exposure and HLA in healthy donors. The sample holds a few counts of this clone. The study ran its PCR with 60 Vbeta and 13 Jbeta primers. Some clones are missing from TCRdb's copy, which holds only in-frame ones; the method was immunoSEQ multiplex PCR. Among more than 150,000 clones, roughly 84% were seen once, and the ten largest hold over 1.5%. The CDR3 has 14 residues. V lost 4 bases, J lost 7 bases, and 17 bases lay in between. CDR1 and CDR2 from the germline V gene are SGDLS and YYNGEE. This receptor was obtained from a woman aged 18-35 years in good health and CMV-seronegative. Sample: PBMCs. The chain couples TRBV9 to TRBJ1-2; no clear D gene. The CDR3 sequence is CASSHRRDLGGYTF. The CDR3 bases are TGTGCCAGCAGCCACCGGAGGGATTTGGGTGGCTACACCTTC.